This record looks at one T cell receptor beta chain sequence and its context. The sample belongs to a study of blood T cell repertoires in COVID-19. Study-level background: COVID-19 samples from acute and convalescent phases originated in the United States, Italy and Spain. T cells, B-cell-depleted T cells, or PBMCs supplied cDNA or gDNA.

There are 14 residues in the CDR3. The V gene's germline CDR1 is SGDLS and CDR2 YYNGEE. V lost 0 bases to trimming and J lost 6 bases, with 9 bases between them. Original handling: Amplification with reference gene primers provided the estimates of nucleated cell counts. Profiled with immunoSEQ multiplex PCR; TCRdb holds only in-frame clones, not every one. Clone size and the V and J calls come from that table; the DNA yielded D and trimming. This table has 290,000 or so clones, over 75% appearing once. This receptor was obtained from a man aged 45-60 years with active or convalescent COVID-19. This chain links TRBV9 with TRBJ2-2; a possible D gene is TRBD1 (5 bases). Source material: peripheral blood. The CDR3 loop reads CASSVDQGPGELFF. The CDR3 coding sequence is TGTGCCAGCAGCGTAGATCAGGGTCCCGGGGAGCTGTTTTTT.